The clone carrying this T cell receptor (beta chain) was found many times. What it binds is not known. The data are from a study of early T cells in non-severe SARS-CoV-2 infection. Study information: Investigators sequenced bulk RNA drawn from unsorted whole blood, and chains remained unpaired. The study, taken as a whole, reports: VDJdb matching, biased toward anti-spike CD8 responses, missed private and CD4 specificities.

Researchers tagged individual cDNA molecules with unique molecular identifiers. TCRdb used MiXCR to reprocess the 5' RACE reads, holding one entry per CDR3 protein. The sample includes approximately 75,000 distinct CDR3 sequences, over 3.5% seen only once; the top ten take roughly 3.6%. The germline gives CDR1 KGHSH, CDR2 LQKENI. CDR3 size: 15 residues. V was cut by 3 bases and J by 7 bases, with 17 bases left in between. The rearrangement links TRBV18 to TRBJ2-3; weak D call: TRBD1 (7 bases). This receptor was taken from an adult who was a healthcare worker with PCR-confirmed SARS-CoV-2 infection or an uninfected control (not recorded which). The donor label of this sample is uncertain. The material sequenced was whole blood, taken at baseline. Here the CDR3 DNA reads TGTGCCAGCTCACCGACAGGGCAACTAGCCCATACGCAGTATTTT. Its protein is CASSPTGQLAHTQYF.